Shown below are 4 T cell receptor beta chains from a single sample sequenced in a study of cytomegalovirus exposure and HLA in healthy donors. Profiled with immunoSEQ multiplex PCR; TCRdb holds only in-frame clones, not every one. This table holds under 200,000 clones, about 90% found once. The specimen sequenced was PBMCs. These receptor sequences come from a woman under 30 in good health and CMV-seropositive.

The chain is built from TRBV7-2 and TRBJ2-7; 7 nucleotides agree with TRBD1. This CDR3 has 14 amino acids. J gave up 1 base and V 4 bases, and 4 bases lay outside the gene matches. Germline V lookup: CDR1 SGHTA, CDR2 FQGNSA. The CDR3 DNA follows: TGTGCCAGCAGCTACCGGGACAGATCCTACGAGCAGTACTTC. Residues: CASSYRDRSYEQYF.

This CDR3 reads CASSFTQNHNEQFF. CDR3 sequence (DNA): TGTGCCAGCAGTTTCACTCAAAACCACAATGAGCAGTTCTTC. This chain links TRBV2 with TRBJ2-1; D call uncertain. V lost 5 bases, J lost 5 bases, and 13 bases lay in between. Germline CDR1 SNHLY, CDR2 FYNNEI. The CDR3 extends over 14 amino acids.

The V and J genes are TRBV11-2 and TRBJ2-5; D gene unclear. The V end lost 3 bases, the J end lost 5 bases, and 16 bases lay between the germline ends. This CDR3 is built from 15 residues. Germline CDR1 SGHAT, CDR2 FQNNGV. This CDR3 reads CASSFSNTHGETQYF. CDR3 sequence (DNA): TGTGCCAGCAGCTTTAGCAACACGCACGGGGAGACCCAGTACTTC.

The rearrangement links TRBV11-2 to TRBJ2-3; tentatively, D is TRBD1 (6 bases). The CDR3 consists of 13 residues. V lost 11 bases and J 4 bases, leaving 16 bases between the germline ends. The germline gives CDR1 SGHAT, CDR2 FQNNGV. CDR3 coding DNA: TGTGCCTCCAGCGGCCCAGGGGCAGATACGCAGTATTTT. As protein: CASSGPGADTQYF. Complete variable domain (other parts from reference TRBV11-2 and TRBJ2-3): EAGVAQSPRYKIIEKRQSVAFWCNPISGHATLYWYQQILGQGPKLLIQFQNNGVVDDSQLPKDRFSAERLKGVDSTLKIQPAKLEDSAVYLCASSGPGADTQYFGPGTRLTVL.